A single sample is the source of the 17 T cell receptor beta chains below, sequenced in a study of T-cell reconstitution after alpha-beta-depleted transplantation in children. Unique molecular identifiers were used to barcode this TCRbeta library. TCRdb itself ran the PCR reads through MiXCR, one entry per CDR3 protein. The sample contains approximately 800,000 distinct CDR3 sequences, less than 20% of which appear only once. Source: PBMCs, mostly from graft donor cells, taken 360 days after TCRalphabeta/CD19-depleted stem cell transplant. The receptors shown here come from a male patient under 18 who had a stem cell transplant for acute lymphoblastic leukemia, so the T cells may come from the graft donor.

This chain connects TRBV7-3 to TRBJ1-1; D gene uncertain. There are 16 residues in the CDR3. Germline V gives CDR1 SGHTA, CDR2 FQGTGA. Deletions cut 4 bases from V and 0 bases from J, with 15 bases between. CDR3 loop: CASSSGGLGMNTEAFF. CDR3 nucleotides: TGTGCCAGCAGCTCCGGCGGGTTGGGTATGAACACTGAAGCTTTCTTT.

This clonotype was recorded at least ten times. V usage is TRBV10-3 and J usage is TRBJ2-7, with TRBD1 identical over 8 bases. With V trimmed by 4 bases and J by 2 bases, 4 bases remained unmatched. The V gene's germline CDR1 is ENHRY and CDR2 SYGVKD. The CDR3 has 14 amino acids. CDR3 sequence reads: CAISGTGSPYEQYF. The CDR3 DNA follows: TGTGCCATCAGTGGGACAGGGTCCCCCTACGAGCAGTACTTC.

The chain combines TRBV27 with TRBJ2-1; 10 positions match TRBD2. With V trimmed by 2 bases and J by 8 bases, 6 bases remained unmatched. The germline gives CDR1 MNHEY, CDR2 SMNVEV (reference sequence). The CDR3 length is 15 residues. In nucleotides, the CDR3 is TGTGCCAGCAGTTTACTCCTAGCGGGAGCCGATGAGCAGTTCTTC. Encoded protein: CASSLLLAGADEQFF.

Worth noting for this clonotype: This may be a read error, as it is one base from a much larger clone. V and J are TRBV21-1 and TRBJ2-7; the table's D call, TRBD1, has no DNA check behind it. TRBV21-1 is a pseudogene. The CDR3 is made up of 14 amino acids. The CDR3 nucleotides read TGTGCCAGCAGCATAGGCGGGGGACCCTACGAGCAGTACTTC. This translates into CASSIGGGPYEQYF.

This clonotype was counted between two and nine times. This chain joins TRBV20-1 and TRBJ2-7; TRBD1 matches at 7 bases. The CDR3 is made up of 15 amino acids. The germline gives CDR1 DFQATT, CDR2 SNEGSKA (reference sequence). V was clipped by 5 bases and J by 2 bases; unmatched bases: 12. CDR3 nucleotide sequence: TGCAGTGCTCCCCGCGTGGACAGGCTCCCCTACGAGCAGTACTTC. Encoded protein: CSAPRVDRLPYEQYF.

V is TRBV27 and J is TRBJ2-2; D is ambiguous. Trimming shortened V by 5 bases and J by 0 bases, and 10 bases separated the two germline ends. This CDR3 is 15 amino acids long. From germline, CDR1 is MNHEY and CDR2 SMNVEV (reference sequence). CDR3 sequence reads: CASSPRISNTGELFF. The CDR3 nucleotides read TGTGCCAGCAGTCCGAGGATCTCGAACACCGGGGAGCTGTTTTTT.

This clonotype came up a few times. V usage is TRBV20-1 and J usage is TRBJ1-4; D is possibly TRBD1 (6 bases). The CDR3 is 11 amino acids. Per germline, CDR1 DFQATT and CDR2 SNEGSKA (reference sequence). V gave up 7 bases and J gave up 8 bases, with 11 bases separating them. Written as DNA, the CDR3 is TGCAGTGTCCCGAGGGGGGAAAAACTGTTTTTT. Amino acids: CSVPRGEKLFF.

The rearrangement links TRBV27 to TRBJ2-2; TRBD2 matches 11 bases. The germline V gene has CDR1 MNHEY and CDR2 SMNVEV (reference sequence). This CDR3 comprises 18 residues. Losses at the gene ends were 2 bases for V and 0 bases for J; bases not matched to a gene: 5. CDR3 in amino acids: CASSLIASGRTNTGELFF. The CDR3 DNA reads as TGTGCCAGCAGTTTAATTGCTAGCGGGAGGACGAACACCGGGGAGCTGTTTTTT.

This rearrangement joins TRBV3-1 to TRBJ1-5, with D possibly matching TRBD1 (6 bases). The V end lost 5 bases, the J end lost 6 bases, and 8 bases lay between the germline ends. Germline assignment: CDR1 LGHDT and CDR2 YNNKEL (reference sequence). CDR3 size: 12 residues. CDR3 amino acids: CASSKDSQPQHF. CDR3 nucleotides: TGTGCCAGCAGCAAGGACAGTCAGCCCCAGCATTTT.

This clonotype was counted a few times. The chain recombines TRBV29-1 with TRBJ1-5; D gene unclear. Germline-derived CDR1 and CDR2 are SQVTM and ANQGSEA. CDR3 length equals 11 residues. Between the trimmed V and J ends, which lost 4 bases and 1 base, there was a span of 2 bases. The CDR3 region is CSVGSNQPQHF. DNA for the CDR3: TGCAGCGTTGGGAGCAATCAGCCCCAGCATTTT.

This chain uses TRBV15 with TRBJ2-3; possible D gene TRBD2, 6 bases. Trimming stripped 1 base from V and 4 bases from J, with 9 bases between. CDR3 length: 14 residues. CDR1 and CDR2 (germline): LNHNV, YYDKDF (reference sequence). The CDR3 here is CATSRGGGADTQYF. CDR3 bases: TGTGCCACCAGCAGAGGTGGCGGGGCAGATACGCAGTATTTT.

The chain has TRBV3-1 and TRBJ2-7; D gene ambiguous. CDR3 length: 12 residues. Germline-derived CDR1 and CDR2 are LGHDT and YNNKEL (reference sequence). V gave up 4 bases and J gave up 5 bases, with 9 bases separating them. CDR3 loop: CASSLIGDEQYF. CDR3 DNA: TGTGCCAGCAGCCTCATCGGTGACGAGCAGTACTTC.

The gene calls are TRBV7-2 and TRBJ2-1; D remains unclear. V shed 4 bases and J shed 7 bases, with 14 bases lying between them. The CDR3 is 14 amino acids. Germline loops: CDR1 SGHTA, CDR2 FQGNSA. In nucleotides, the CDR3 is TGTGCCAGCAGCTCACTTGGTGGTTGGAATGAGCAGTTCTTC. This gives the protein CASSSLGGWNEQFF.

With respect to this clonotype: As the CDR3 is not closed by the conserved phenylalanine or tryptophan, this likely results from a read error. The rearrangement joins TRBV2 to TRBJ1-6, with a tentative D call TRBD1 (6 bases). CDR1 is SNHLY and CDR2 is FYNNEI in the germline V gene. The CDR3 loop spans 15 amino acids. V was cut by 8 bases and J by 5 bases, with 16 bases left in between. CDR3 amino acids: CASFPDRLNNSPLHL. The CDR3 DNA sequence: TGTGCCAGCTTTCCTGACAGGTTGAATAATTCACCCCTCCACCTT.

This clonotype was counted a single time. V gene TRBV5-1 combines with J gene TRBJ2-3; no clear D gene. Germline CDR1 is SGHRS and CDR2 is YFSETQ. The CDR3 runs 16 residues. V dropped 7 bases and J dropped 0 bases, with 18 bases sitting between them. In nucleotides, the CDR3 is TGCGCCAGCGCTGTCGACGGAAAGGGAAGCACAGATACGCAGTATTTT. Translating it yields CASAVDGKGSTDTQYF.

This clonotype turned up a few times. The chain combines TRBV5-1 with TRBJ2-5; 9 bases are shared with TRBD2. V gave up 0 bases and J gave up 2 bases; unmatched junction bases: 5. CDR1 is SGHRS and CDR2 is YFSETQ in the germline V gene. The CDR3 totals 16 residues. This CDR3 reads CASSLVSGSGQETQYF. For the CDR3, the DNA is TGCGCCAGCAGCTTGGTTAGCGGGAGTGGGCAAGAGACCCAGTACTTC.

The genes are TRBV11-2 and TRBJ2-2, with D tentatively TRBD1 (6 bases). The CDR3 runs 16 residues. Germline CDR1 and CDR2: SGHAT and FQNNGV. V was clipped by 5 bases and J by 3 bases, with 16 bases between them. The CDR3 nucleotides read TGTGCCAGCAGCGACGGAGGACAGACCTACACCGGGGAGCTGTTTTTT. Residues: CASSDGGQTYTGELFF.